The 16 T cell receptor beta chains below come from one sample, sequenced in a study of glioma-infiltrating T cells. Amplification of TCR alpha and beta CDR3 regions from RNA used iRepertoire nested multiplex PCR. MiXCR, run by TCRdb on the multiplex PCR reads, gives a single entry per CDR3 protein. Of 95,000 to 150,000 distinct CDR3 sequences in the sample, more than 20% were seen once. The sequencing input was glioma tissue, nonneoplastic brain tissue, or PBMCs (not recorded which). The receptors shown here come from a human donor with low-grade glioma or glioblastoma, undergoing nonglioma brain surgery, or in good health (not recorded which).

This clonotype turned up a few times. The junction differs from germline at one of its ends, possibly a read error. J is TRBJ2-1 and V is TRBV7-7; D may be TRBD1 (5 bases). Germline V CDR1 and CDR2: SSHAT, FNYEAQ (reference sequence). This CDR3 contains 13 residues. The CDR3 region is CASSLDTGNEQFF. CDR3 nucleotides: TGTGCTAGCAGCTTAGATACAGGCAATGAGCAGTTCTTC.

A word on this clonotype: One base away lies a much larger clone, so this may be a sequencing read error. This sequence joins TRBV4-1 and TRBJ2-3; TRBD2 aligns across 11 bases. The germline V gene has CDR1 MGHRA and CDR2 YSYEKL. The CDR3 runs to 18 residues. The CDR3 DNA is TGCGCCAACAGCCAAGGGGTAATAGCGGGAGGGAGCACAGATACGCAGTATTTT. Encoded protein: CANSQGVIAGGSTDTQYF.

This clonotype came up many times. The chain employs TRBV27 and TRBJ1-2; tentatively, D is TRBD1 (5 bases). Trimming cost V 0 bases and J 8 bases, with 16 bases left between them. Germline loops: CDR1 MNHEY, CDR2 SMNVEV (reference sequence). CDR3 length equals 15 residues. The CDR3 here is CASSLSRQGIGGYTF. Written as DNA, the CDR3 is TGTGCCAGCAGTTTATCGAGGCAGGGAATAGGCGGCTACACCTTC.

At least ten counts were recorded for this clonotype. The rearrangement joins TRBV12-3 or TRBV12-4 to TRBJ1-1, with 10 bases fitting TRBD1. CDR3 length: 13 residues. J lost 4 bases, V lost 10 bases, and 6 bases had no gene match. The CDR3 nucleotides are TGTGCCAACCAACGGGACAGGGGCACTGAAGCTTTCTTT. This gives the protein CANQRDRGTEAFF.

This clonotype was picked up many times. This chain uses TRBV24-1 with TRBJ2-5; 8 positions agree with TRBD1. V gave up 3 bases and J gave up 4 bases; unmatched junction bases: 6. This CDR3 region has 15 residues. Germline CDR1 is KGHDR and CDR2 is SFDVKD. CDR3 sequence reads: CATSDIGQGGETQYF. The CDR3, as DNA: TGTGCCACCAGTGATATCGGACAGGGAGGAGAGACCCAGTACTTC.

The rearrangement links TRBV29-1 to TRBJ1-4, with D perhaps TRBD1 (5 bases). The CDR3 sequence is 13 residues long. Trimming removed 4 bases at V and 3 bases at J, with 9 bases between. CDR1 SQVTM and CDR2 ANQGSEA come from the germline V gene. The CDR3 reads CSVARDANEKLFF. DNA for the CDR3: TGCAGCGTTGCGAGGGACGCTAATGAAAAACTGTTTTTT.

On this clonotype itself: A read error may produce the germline difference seen at one junction end. The chain joins TRBV11-2 to TRBJ2-2, with D possibly being TRBD2 (6 bases). Germline CDR1 and CDR2: SGHAT and FQNNGV. The CDR3 extends over 12 amino acids. The CDR3 nucleotides are TGTGACAGCAGCTTAGCGGCCGGGGAGCTGTTTTTT. This translates into CDSSLAAGELFF.

This clonotype was counted between two and nine times. V and J are TRBV11-3 and TRBJ1-1, with TRBD1 as a possible D gene (5 bases). Germline lookup yields CDR1 SGHNT and CDR2 YENEEA. Trimming left V 6 bases short and J 0 bases short, with 14 bases between. The CDR3 runs to 15 residues. The CDR3 region is CASRAPGTVNTEAFF. As DNA, the CDR3 is TGTGCCAGCAGGGCACCCGGGACGGTGAACACTGAAGCTTTCTTT. Supplemented by reference TRBV11-3 and TRBJ1-1, the full variable domain reads EAGVVQSPRYKIIEKKQPVAFWCNPISGHNTLYWYLQNLGQGPELLIRYENEEAVDDSQLPKDRFSAERLKGVDSTLKIQPAELGDSAVYLCASRAPGTVNTEAFFGQGTRLTVV.

Many counts were recorded for this clonotype. This chain links TRBV5-1 with TRBJ2-1; D is undetermined. CDR1 is SGHRS, CDR2 YFSETQ, per germline. The V gene lost 3 bases and the J gene lost 5 bases, with 6 bases spanning the gap. The CDR3 loop spans 12 amino acids. CDR3 bases: TGCGCCAGCAGCTCCTTTAACAATGAGCAGTTCTTC. Translating gives CASSSFNNEQFF.

Many counts were recorded for this clonotype. The rearrangement uses TRBV6-1 and TRBJ1-1; D ambiguous. Germline loops: CDR1 MNHNS, CDR2 SASEGT. Trimming took 8 bases from V and 0 from J, leaving 13 bases between them. This CDR3 has 14 amino acids. The CDR3 DNA reads TGTGCCAGCCAACCGCCGGGGATGAACACTGAAGCTTTCTTT. Translation: CASQPPGMNTEAFF.

In this sample, this clonotype turned up many times. The CDR3 nucleotides read TGTGCCAGCAGTCCCGAAGGGGGGTCATCCTACGAGCAGTACTTC. It specifies CASSPEGGSSYEQYF. V is TRBV6-1 and J is TRBJ2-7, with D possibly being TRBD1 or TRBD2 (6 bases each). Trimming took off 5 bases at V and 1 base at J, with 15 bases between the two ends. The germline CDR1 and CDR2 sequences are MNHNS and SASEGT. The CDR3 spans 15 residues.

This clonotype was recorded many times. The rearrangement links TRBV5-1 to TRBJ1-4; 7 positions agree with TRBD1. This CDR3 has 16 amino acids. Per germline, CDR1 SGHRS and CDR2 YFSETQ. The V segment lost 4 bases and the J segment 0 bases; nucleotides outside the gene matches: 6. For the CDR3, the DNA is TGCGCCAGCAGCGTTGGGGACAGTGCAACTAATGAAAAACTGTTTTTT. Protein product: CASSVGDSATNEKLFF.

To note about this clonotype: The junction and the germline gene differ at one end; a read error may be behind it. V usage is TRBV6-9 and J usage is TRBJ2-7; D perhaps matches TRBD1 (6 bases). The CDR3 length is 16 residues. CDR1 and CDR2 from the germline V gene are MNHGY and SVAAGI. CDR3 DNA: TGTGCCAGCAGTTCCCTCTCAGGGGCGCTCGGAGACGAGCAGAACTTC. This codes for CASSSLSGALGDEQNF.

This clonotype was counted many times. The rearrangement links TRBV27 to TRBJ2-7, with 7 nucleotides matching TRBD2. CDR3 length equals 13 residues. CDR1 is MNHEY, CDR2 SMNVEV, per germline (reference sequence). Losses at the gene ends were 3 bases for V and 2 bases for J; bases not matched to a gene: 1. The DNA for the CDR3 is TGTGCCAGCAGTTTTACTAGCGCCTACGAGCAGTACTTC. Its protein product is CASSFTSAYEQYF.

V and J are TRBV4-3 and TRBJ2-5, with 7 nucleotides matching TRBD2. The junction had 4 bases not matched to a gene; V was cut back by 0 bases and J by 3 bases. The germline CDR1 and CDR2 sequences are LGHNA and YSLEER. The CDR3 spans 15 residues. The CDR3 DNA sequence: TGCGCCAGCAGCCAAGAGAGGGAGGGAAAAGAGACCCAGTACTTC. Encoded protein: CASSQEREGKETQYF.

A word on this clonotype: A read error is possible here, since a much larger clone lies one base away. The rearrangement uses TRBV7-3 and TRBJ2-5, with D maybe TRBD1 (5 bases). Germline assignment: CDR1 SGHTA and CDR2 FQGTGA. The CDR3 has 12 amino acids. Trimming cost V 5 bases and J 11 bases, with 15 bases left between them. The DNA for the CDR3 is TGTGCCAGCAGCCCAGGGAACAATGAGCAGTACTTC. Encoded protein: CASSPGNNEQYF.